This record looks at one TCR beta chain sequence and its context. Antigen: not known. Germline values: CDR1 SGHRS, CDR2 YFSETQ. The trim removed 4 bases at V and 4 bases at J, leaving 5 bases unmatched. There are 15 residues in the CDR3. The data originate from a study of cytomegalovirus exposure and HLA in healthy donors. Broader study findings: A subsequent analysis found that TCR clusters from the first cohort also tended to co-occur in the 110 or so validation repertoires, with around 94% of cluster scores above 0.

Among the 110 or so subjects of the validation cohort, separate from the approximately 670-subject first cohort, were the donors. Sequencing used immunoSEQ multiplex PCR; TCRdb keeps in-frame clones, though not all of them. The sample records a few hundred thousand clones, around nine tenths being singletons. The chain carries TRBV5-1 and TRBJ2-1; 10 bases agree with TRBD1. The TCR originated in a woman aged 18-29 years in good health and CMV-seronegative. Source material: PBMCs. The CDR3 region has the DNA TGCGCCAGCAGCGACCGGGACAGGGGTTACAATGAGCAGTTCTTC. Its translation is CASSDRDRGYNEQFF.